This T cell receptor (beta chain) was documented in a study of blood T cell repertoires in COVID-19. Study at large: PBMCs, B-cell-depleted T cells, or T cells provided the cDNA or gDNA that made up the material.

There are 15 residues in the CDR3. V lost 1 base, J lost 4 bases, and 4 bases stayed unmatched. CDR1 MNHNS and CDR2 SASEGT come from the germline V gene. In the source study's methods: Estimation of nucleated cell counts relied on the amplification of reference gene primers. The table came from immunoSEQ multiplex PCR; TCRdb's copy has only in-frame clones and leaves some out. The DNA was the basis for D and trimming; V, J and clone size are from that table. Of roughly 200,000 clones listed, roughly 75% are singletons. This clone has more than one count but fewer than ten. V and J are TRBV6-1 and TRBJ1-5; TRBD1 agrees at 7 bases. The receptor's source is a man aged 70 or older with active or convalescent COVID-19. The sample taken for sequencing was peripheral blood. The chain's CDR3 is CASSEETGANQPQHF. The CDR3, as DNA: TGTGCCAGCAGTGAAGAAACAGGGGCAAATCAGCCCCAGCATTTT.